This entry concerns a single T cell receptor beta chain. The sample belongs to a study of blood T cell repertoires in COVID-19. Study in general: Spain, Italy and the United States supplied samples that represented acute and convalescent COVID-19. Sources were T cells, B-cell-depleted T cells, or PBMCs; the material itself was cDNA or gDNA.

Looked up from germline, CDR1 is SGDLS and CDR2 is YYNGEE. Deletions cut 1 base from V and 4 bases from J, with 13 bases between. CDR3 length: 15 amino acids. Generated by immunoSEQ multiplex PCR, the TCRdb table keeps only in-frame clones and is missing some. The sample consists of around 250,000 clones, roughly 83% of them appearing once. This receptor was obtained from a woman aged 45-65 years who had recovered from COVID-19. V is TRBV9 and J is TRBJ2-3; D is uncertain. The sample was PBMCs or T cells enriched from blood (not recorded which). The CDR3 sequence is CASSVSSLGADTQYF. CDR3 coding DNA: TGTGCCAGCAGCGTATCCTCCCTAGGCGCAGATACGCAGTATTTT.